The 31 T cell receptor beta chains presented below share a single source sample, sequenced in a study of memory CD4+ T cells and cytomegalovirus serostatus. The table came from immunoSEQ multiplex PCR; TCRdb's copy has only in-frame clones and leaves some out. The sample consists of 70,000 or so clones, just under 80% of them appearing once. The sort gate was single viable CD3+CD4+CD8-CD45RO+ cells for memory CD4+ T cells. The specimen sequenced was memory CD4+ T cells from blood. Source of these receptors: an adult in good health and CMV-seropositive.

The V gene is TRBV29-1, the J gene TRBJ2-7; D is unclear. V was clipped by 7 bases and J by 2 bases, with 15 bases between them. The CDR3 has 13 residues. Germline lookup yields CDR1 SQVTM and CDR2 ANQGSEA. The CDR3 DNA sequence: TGCAGCGCTGGCGGTCTAGTACCCTACGAGCAGTACTTC. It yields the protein CSAGGLVPYEQYF.

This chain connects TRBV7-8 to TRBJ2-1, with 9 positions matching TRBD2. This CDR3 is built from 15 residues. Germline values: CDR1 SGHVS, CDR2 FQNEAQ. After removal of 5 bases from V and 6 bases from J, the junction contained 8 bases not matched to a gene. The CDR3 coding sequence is TGTGCCAGCAGCCCAGGTAGCGGGAGTGTCAATGAGCAGTTCTTC. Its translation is CASSPGSGSVNEQFF. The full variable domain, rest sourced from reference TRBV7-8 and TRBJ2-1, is GAGVSQSPRYKVAKRGQDVALRCDPISGHVSLFWYQQALGQGPEFLTYFQNEAQLDKSGLPSDRFFAERPEGSVSTLKIQRTQQEDSAVYLCASSPGSGSVNEQFFGPGTRLTVL.

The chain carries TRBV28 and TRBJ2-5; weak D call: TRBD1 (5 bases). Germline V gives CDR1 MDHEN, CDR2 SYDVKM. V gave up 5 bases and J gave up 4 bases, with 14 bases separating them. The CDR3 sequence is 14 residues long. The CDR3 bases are TGTGCCAGCAGTACAGGTGGAGCCCCAGAGACCCAGTACTTC. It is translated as CASSTGGAPETQYF.

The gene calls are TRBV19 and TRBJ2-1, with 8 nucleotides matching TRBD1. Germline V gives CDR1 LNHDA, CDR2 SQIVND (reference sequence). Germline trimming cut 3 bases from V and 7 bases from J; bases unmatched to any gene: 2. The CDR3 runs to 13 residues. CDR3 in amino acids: CASSMTGANEQFF. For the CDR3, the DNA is TGTGCCAGTAGTATGACAGGGGCGAATGAGCAGTTCTTC. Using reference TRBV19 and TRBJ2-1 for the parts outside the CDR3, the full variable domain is DGGITQSPKYLFRKEGQNVTLSCEQNLNHDAMYWYRQDPGQGLRLIYYSQIVNDFQKGDIAEGYSVSREKKESFPLTVTSAQKNPTAFYLCASSMTGANEQFFGPGTRLTVL.

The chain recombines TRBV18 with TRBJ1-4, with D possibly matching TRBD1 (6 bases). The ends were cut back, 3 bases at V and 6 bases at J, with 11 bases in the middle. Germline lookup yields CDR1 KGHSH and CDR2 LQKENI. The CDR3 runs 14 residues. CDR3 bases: TGTGCCAGCTCACCGGTCGGGGGCTATGAAAAACTGTTTTTT. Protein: CASSPVGGYEKLFF.

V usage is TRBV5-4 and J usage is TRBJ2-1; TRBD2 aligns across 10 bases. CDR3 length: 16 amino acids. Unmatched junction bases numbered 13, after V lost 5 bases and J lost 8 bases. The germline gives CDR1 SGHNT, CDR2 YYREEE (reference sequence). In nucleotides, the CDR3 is TGTGCCAGCAGTCCCCCCGGGCTAGCGGGAGCCCATGAGCAGTTCTTC. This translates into CASSPPGLAGAHEQFF.

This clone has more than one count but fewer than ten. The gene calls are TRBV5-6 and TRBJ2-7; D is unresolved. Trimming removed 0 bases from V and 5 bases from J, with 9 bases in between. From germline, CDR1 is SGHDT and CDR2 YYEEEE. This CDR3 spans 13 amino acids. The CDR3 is CASSLVFQDEQYV. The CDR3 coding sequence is TGTGCCAGCAGCTTGGTGTTCCAGGACGAGCAGTACGTC.

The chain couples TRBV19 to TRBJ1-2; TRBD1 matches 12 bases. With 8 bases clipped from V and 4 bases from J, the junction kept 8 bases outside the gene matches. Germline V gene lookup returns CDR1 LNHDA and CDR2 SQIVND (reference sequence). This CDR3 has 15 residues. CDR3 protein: CASSSGQGAPYGYTF. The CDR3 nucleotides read TGTGCCAGTTCCTCGGGACAGGGGGCTCCCTATGGCTACACCTTC.

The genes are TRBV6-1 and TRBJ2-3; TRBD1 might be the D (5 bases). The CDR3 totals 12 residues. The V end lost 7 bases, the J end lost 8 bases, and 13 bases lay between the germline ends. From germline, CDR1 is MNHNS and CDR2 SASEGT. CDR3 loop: CASTGAQGTQYF. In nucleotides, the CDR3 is TGTGCCAGCACTGGGGCCCAAGGTACGCAGTATTTT.

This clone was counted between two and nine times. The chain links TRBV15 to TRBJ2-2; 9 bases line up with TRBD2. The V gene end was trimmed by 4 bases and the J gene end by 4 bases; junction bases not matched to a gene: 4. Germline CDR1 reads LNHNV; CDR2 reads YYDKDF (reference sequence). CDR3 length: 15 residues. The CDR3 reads CATSILAGTTGELFF. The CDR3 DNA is TGTGCCACCAGCATCCTAGCGGGGACCACCGGGGAGCTGTTTTTT. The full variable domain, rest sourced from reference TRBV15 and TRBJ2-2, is DAMVIQNPRYQVTQFGKPVTLSCSQTLNHNVMYWYQQKSSQAPKLLFHYYDKDFNNEADTPDNFQSRRPNTSFCFLDIRSPGLGDTAMYLCATSILAGTTGELFFGEGSRLTVL.

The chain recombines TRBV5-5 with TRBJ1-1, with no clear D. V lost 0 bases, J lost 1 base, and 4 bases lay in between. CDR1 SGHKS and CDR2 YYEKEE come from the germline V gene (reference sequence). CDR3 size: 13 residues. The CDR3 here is CASSLATNTEAFF. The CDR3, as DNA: TGTGCCAGCAGCTTGGCCACGAACACTGAAGCTTTCTTT. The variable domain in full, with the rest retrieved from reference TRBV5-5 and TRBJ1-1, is DAGVTQSPTHLIKTRGQQVTLRCSPISGHKSVSWYQQVLGQGPQFIFQYYEKEERGRGNFPDRFSARQFPNYSSELNVNALLLGDSALYLCASSLATNTEAFFGQGTRLTVV.

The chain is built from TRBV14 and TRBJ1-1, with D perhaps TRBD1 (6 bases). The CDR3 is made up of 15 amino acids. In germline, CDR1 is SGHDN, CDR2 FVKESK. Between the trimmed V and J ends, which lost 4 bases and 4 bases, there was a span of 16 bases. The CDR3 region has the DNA TGTGCCAGCAGCCCCAGGGGCGGGGATCGCACTGAAGCTTTCTTT. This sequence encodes CASSPRGGDRTEAFF.

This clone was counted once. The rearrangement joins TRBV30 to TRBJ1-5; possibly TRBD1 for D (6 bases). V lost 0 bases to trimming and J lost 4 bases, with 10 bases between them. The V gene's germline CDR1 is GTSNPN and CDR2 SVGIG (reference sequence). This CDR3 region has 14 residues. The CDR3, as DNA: TGTGCCTGGAGTGTAACAGGGCAAAATCAGCCCCAGCATTTT. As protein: CAWSVTGQNQPQHF.

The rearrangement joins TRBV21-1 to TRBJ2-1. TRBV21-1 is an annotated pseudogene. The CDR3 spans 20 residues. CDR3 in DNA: TGTGCCAGCAGCAAACCGTGGGGGGCAACTGAATCTCGCTCCTACAATGAGCAGTTCTTC. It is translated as CASSKPWGATESRSYNEQFF.

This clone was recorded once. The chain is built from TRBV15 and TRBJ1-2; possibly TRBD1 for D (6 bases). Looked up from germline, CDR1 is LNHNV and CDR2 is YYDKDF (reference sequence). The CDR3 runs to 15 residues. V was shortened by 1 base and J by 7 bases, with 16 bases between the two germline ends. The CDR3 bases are TGTGCCACCAGCAGAGGGGGGGGGCGCTTAAGTGGCTACACCTTC. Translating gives CATSRGGGRLSGYTF.

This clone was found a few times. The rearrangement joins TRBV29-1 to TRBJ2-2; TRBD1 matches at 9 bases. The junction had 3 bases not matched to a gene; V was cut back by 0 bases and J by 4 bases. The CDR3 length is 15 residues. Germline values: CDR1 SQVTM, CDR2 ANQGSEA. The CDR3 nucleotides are TGCAGCGTTGAAGATGGACAGGGGCTCACCGGGGAGCTGTTTTTT. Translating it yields CSVEDGQGLTGELFF.

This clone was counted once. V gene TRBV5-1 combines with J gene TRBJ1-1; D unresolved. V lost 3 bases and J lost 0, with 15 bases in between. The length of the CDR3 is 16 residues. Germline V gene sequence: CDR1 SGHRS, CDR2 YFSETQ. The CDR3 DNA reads TGCGCCAGCAGCTCGAAACTACACGGGATGAACACTGAAGCTTTCTTT. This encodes CASSSKLHGMNTEAFF.

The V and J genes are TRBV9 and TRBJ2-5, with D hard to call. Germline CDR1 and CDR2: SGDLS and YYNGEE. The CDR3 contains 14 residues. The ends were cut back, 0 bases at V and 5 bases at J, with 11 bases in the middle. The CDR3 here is CASSVGALEETQYF. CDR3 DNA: TGTGCCAGCAGCGTAGGAGCTCTGGAGGAGACCCAGTACTTC. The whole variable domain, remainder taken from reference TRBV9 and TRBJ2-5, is DSGVTQTPKHLITATGQRVTLRCSPRSGDLSVYWYQQSLDQGLQFLIQYYNGEERAKGNILERFSAQQFPDLHSELNLSSLELGDSALYFCASSVGALEETQYFGPGTRLLVL.

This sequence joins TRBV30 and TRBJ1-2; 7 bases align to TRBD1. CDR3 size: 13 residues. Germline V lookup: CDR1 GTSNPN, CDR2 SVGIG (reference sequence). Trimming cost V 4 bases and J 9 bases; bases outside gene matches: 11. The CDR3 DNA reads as TGTGCCTGGAAGGCGAGACAGGGTTTAAGCTACACCTTC. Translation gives CAWKARQGLSYTF.

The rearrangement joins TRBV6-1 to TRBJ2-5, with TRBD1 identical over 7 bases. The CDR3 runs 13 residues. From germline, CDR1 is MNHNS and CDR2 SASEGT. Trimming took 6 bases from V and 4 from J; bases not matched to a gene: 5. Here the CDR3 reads CASRDRVGETQYF. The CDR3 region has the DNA TGTGCCAGCAGAGACAGGGTGGGAGAGACCCAGTACTTC.

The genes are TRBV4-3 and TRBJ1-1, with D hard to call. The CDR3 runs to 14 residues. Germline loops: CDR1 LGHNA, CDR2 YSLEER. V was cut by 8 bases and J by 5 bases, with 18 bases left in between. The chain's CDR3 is CASGRGSWDTEAFF. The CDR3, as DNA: TGCGCCAGCGGGCGGGGATCTTGGGATACTGAAGCTTTCTTT.

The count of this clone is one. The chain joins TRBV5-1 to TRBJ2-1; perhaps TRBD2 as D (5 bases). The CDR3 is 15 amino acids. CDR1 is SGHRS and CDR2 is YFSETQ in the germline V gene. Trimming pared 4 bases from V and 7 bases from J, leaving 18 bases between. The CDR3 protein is CASSHGLVARNEQFF. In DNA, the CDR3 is TGCGCCAGCAGCCACGGACTGGTAGCGCGGAATGAGCAGTTCTTC.

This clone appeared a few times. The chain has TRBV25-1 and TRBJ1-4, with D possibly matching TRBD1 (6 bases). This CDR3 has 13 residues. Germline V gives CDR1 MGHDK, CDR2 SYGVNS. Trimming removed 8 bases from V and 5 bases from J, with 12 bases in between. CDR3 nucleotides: TGTGCCAGCCGGCTGGGGGCAAATGAAAAACTGTTTTTT. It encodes CASRLGANEKLFF.

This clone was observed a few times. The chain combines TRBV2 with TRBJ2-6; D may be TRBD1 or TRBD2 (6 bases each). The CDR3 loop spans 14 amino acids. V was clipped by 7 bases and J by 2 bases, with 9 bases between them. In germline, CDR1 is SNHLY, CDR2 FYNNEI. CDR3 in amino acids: CASNRGPGANVLTF. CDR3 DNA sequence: TGTGCCAGCAACCGGGGGCCTGGGGCCAACGTCCTGACTTTC.

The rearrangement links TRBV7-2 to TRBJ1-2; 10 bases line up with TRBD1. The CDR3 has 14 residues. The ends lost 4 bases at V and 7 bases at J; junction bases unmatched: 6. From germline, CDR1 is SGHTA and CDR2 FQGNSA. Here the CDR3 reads CASSYRQGAGGYTF. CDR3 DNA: TGTGCCAGCAGCTACCGACAGGGGGCGGGTGGCTACACCTTC.

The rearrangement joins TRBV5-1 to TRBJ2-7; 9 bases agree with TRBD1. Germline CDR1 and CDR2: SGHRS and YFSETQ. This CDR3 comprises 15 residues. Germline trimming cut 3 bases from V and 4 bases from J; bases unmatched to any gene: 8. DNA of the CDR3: TGCGCCAGCAGCTCGATCGGGACAGGGACATACGAGCAGTACTTC. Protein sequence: CASSSIGTGTYEQYF.

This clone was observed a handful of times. The CDR3 DNA follows: TGTGCCAGCAGCCCTTCCGGGATGGGGAATCAGCCCCAGCATTTT. Its translation: CASSPSGMGNQPQHF. This sequence joins TRBV28 and TRBJ1-5, with D unresolved. Germline-derived CDR1 and CDR2 are MDHEN and SYDVKM. This CDR3 region has 15 residues. Trimming pared 6 bases from V and 4 bases from J, leaving 16 bases between. Full variable domain (remainder filled in from reference TRBV28 and TRBJ1-5): DVKVTQSSRYLVKRTGEKVFLECVQDMDHENMFWYRQDPGLGLRLIYFSYDVKMKEKGDIPEGYSVSREKKERFSLILESASTNQTSMYLCASSPSGMGNQPQHFGDGTRLSIL.

In DNA, the CDR3 is TGCGCCAGCAGCTTGGGGGCGGCGTTGCAGGCATACAATGAGCAGTTCTTC. Its protein product is CASSLGAALQAYNEQFF. This rearrangement joins TRBV5-1 to TRBJ2-1; no clear D. Germline-derived CDR1 and CDR2 are SGHRS and YFSETQ. This CDR3 comprises 17 residues. Trimming took 0 bases from V and 4 from J, leaving 17 bases between them. Variable domain in full (rest from reference TRBV5-1 and TRBJ2-1): KAGVTQTPRYLIKTRGQQVTLSCSPISGHRSVSWYQQTPGQGLQFLFEYFSETQRNKGNFPGRFSGRQFSNSRSEMNVSTLELGDSALYLCASSLGAALQAYNEQFFGPGTRLTVL.

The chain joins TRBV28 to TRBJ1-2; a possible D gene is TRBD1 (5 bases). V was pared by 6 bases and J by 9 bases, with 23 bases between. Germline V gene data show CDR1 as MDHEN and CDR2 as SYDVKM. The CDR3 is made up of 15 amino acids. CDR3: CASSKITGAVGSYTF. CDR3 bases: TGTGCCAGCAGCAAGATAACCGGGGCCGTGGGAAGCTACACCTTC.

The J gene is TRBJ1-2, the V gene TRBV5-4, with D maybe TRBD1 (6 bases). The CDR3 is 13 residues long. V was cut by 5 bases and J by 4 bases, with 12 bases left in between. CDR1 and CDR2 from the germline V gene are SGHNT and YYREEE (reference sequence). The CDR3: CASSFTGTYGYTF. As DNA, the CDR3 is TGTGCCAGCAGTTTTACAGGGACCTATGGCTACACCTTC.

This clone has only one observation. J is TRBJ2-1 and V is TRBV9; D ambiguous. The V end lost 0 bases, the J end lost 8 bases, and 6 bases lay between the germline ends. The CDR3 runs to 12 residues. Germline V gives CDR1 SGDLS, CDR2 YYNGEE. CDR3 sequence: CASSVGPDEQFF. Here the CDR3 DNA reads TGTGCCAGCAGCGTAGGCCCGGATGAGCAGTTCTTC.